This TCR beta chain came from a study of T cells in Graves' hyperthyroidism and ophthalmopathy. The CDR3 covers 11 residues. Trimming removed 4 bases from V and 4 bases from J, with 7 bases in between. The germline V gene encodes CDR1 DFQATT and CDR2 SNEGSKA (reference sequence). Template material for amplifying TCR beta CDR3 regions consisted of RNA transcripts. The HTBI primer set drove a first-round RT-PCR of the TCR CDR3. From the multiplex PCR reads, TCRdb called clonotypes with MiXCR, one entry per CDR3 protein. The repertoire consists of more than 550,000 distinct CDR3 sequences, with just under 45% occurring once and the leading ten covering roughly 7.2%.

The clonotype comes from an adult man with Graves' disease, either hyperthyroidism or ophthalmopathy (not recorded which). The chain uses TRBV20-1 and TRBJ1-1; D gene unclear. Sample: peripheral blood or thyroid tissue (not recorded which). Here the CDR3 reads CSANPFTEAFF. CDR3 DNA sequence: TGCAGTGCTAACCCCTTCACTGAAGCTTTCTTT.